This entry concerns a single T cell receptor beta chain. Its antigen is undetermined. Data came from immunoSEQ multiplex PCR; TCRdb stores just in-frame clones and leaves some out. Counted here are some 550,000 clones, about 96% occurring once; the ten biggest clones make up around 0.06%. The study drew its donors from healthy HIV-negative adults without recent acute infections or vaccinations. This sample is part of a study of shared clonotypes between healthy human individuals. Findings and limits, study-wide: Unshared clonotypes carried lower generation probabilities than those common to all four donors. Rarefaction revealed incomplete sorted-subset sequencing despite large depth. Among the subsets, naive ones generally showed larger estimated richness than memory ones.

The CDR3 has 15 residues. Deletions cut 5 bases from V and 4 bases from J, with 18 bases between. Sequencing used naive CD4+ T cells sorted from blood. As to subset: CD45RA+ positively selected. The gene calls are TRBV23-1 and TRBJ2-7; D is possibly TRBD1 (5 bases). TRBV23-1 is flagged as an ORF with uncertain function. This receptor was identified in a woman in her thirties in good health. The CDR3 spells CASSLGPGFRYEQYF. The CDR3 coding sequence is TGCGCCAGCAGTTTAGGTCCAGGGTTTCGGTACGAGCAGTACTTC.